This T cell receptor (beta chain) is from a study of T cell responses to AZD1222 COVID-19 vaccine. Study-wide context: Recipients boosted at about 4 weeks or about 12 weeks are pooled. Points from the study as a whole: Two doses of AZD1222 preceded a rise in Spike-specific TCR breadth and depth. Researchers took repertoire samples only after the peak T cell response had come. Baseline serostatus was positive in only five to seven AZD1222 recipients.

CDR3 length: 13 amino acids. Germline lookup yields CDR1 SGHKS and CDR2 YYEKEE (reference sequence). V was clipped by 7 bases and J by 2 bases, with 11 bases between them. Here immunoSEQ multiplex PCR was the method, and the copy in TCRdb shows in-frame clones only, minus some. The data hold roughly 150,000 clones, with under 95% observed a single time. A note on this clone: Its antigen is as yet unknown.

The sample in question was peripheral blood, obtained on day 0 of AZD1222 vaccination. The clonotype comes from an adult in good health. This chain joins TRBV5-5 and TRBJ2-3; D is tentatively TRBD1 or TRBD2 (5 bases each). As DNA, the CDR3 is TGTGCCAGCGGGGCGGGTATCACAGATACGCAGTATTTT. Translating it yields CASGAGITDTQYF. Drawing the rest from reference TRBV5-5 and TRBJ2-3, the complete variable domain is DAGVTQSPTHLIKTRGQQVTLRCSPISGHKSVSWYQQVLGQGPQFIFQYYEKEERGRGNFPDRFSARQFPNYSSELNVNALLLGDSALYLCASGAGITDTQYFGPGTRLTVL.